This paragraph covers one TCR beta chain sequence. Its antigen is unknown. No base quality information exists; no much larger clone differs at one position. The treatment or condition label of this sample denotes: 15 to 20 received Ad26.COV2.S at low or high dose, single or two shots; about 5 received placebo; per-sample allocation not given. Repertoires of vaccine and placebo recipients were sequenced from samples taken on day 63 after the first injection. Cohort 1b enrolled 20 to 30 adults aged 18-55 years at a single site in Boston, USA, between 29 July and 7 August 2020. Ad26.COV2.S consisted of a replication-incompetent adenovirus type 26 vector by which a prefusion-stabilized SARS-CoV-2 spike protein from the original Wuhan strain was expressed. This sample stems from a study of Ad26.COV2.S vaccination and SARS-CoV-2 variants (dated by TCRdb to about 2021). About the investigation overall: Vaccine-arm donors were drawn from COV1001, a multicentre, randomized, double-blind, placebo-controlled phase I-IIa trial of Ad26.COV2.S in healthy adults. Trial participants were randomized into five groups of five, in which low-dose or high-dose Ad26.COV2.S was given once or twice, or placebo was given on both occasions. A total of approximately 32 samples were included in the TCR-sequenced set, comprising roughly 19 Ad26.COV2.S vaccine recipients, 5 placebo recipients and 8 SARS-CoV-2 convalescent individuals. Investigators remained blinded to trial group allocation during experiments and outcome assessment. Dosing of Ad26.COV2.S was intramuscular, at either 5x10^10 or 1x10^11 viral particles, delivered as one shot or as two shots spaced 56 days apart. TCRbeta repertoire sequencing served as the tool for gauging how specific and how broad the SARS-CoV-2-reactive T cell receptors were following Ad26.COV2.S vaccination. Here is what the overall study found, with its caveats: Substantial breadth of spike-specific CD8+ and CD4+ T cell responses was reported after vaccination. The study was not powered for comparison of responses between vaccine doses or regimens. According to the authors, total T cell responses may have been underestimated by the TCR breadth and depth analyses. Higher spike-specific TCR breadth was observed in Ad26.COV2.S recipients than in placebo recipients (P = 0.0014). Vaccine and placebo recipients had comparable non-spike TCR breadth, which fits with the vaccine containing only spike.

TCRbeta CDR3 regions were sequenced with the immunoSEQ Assay. After extraction, genomic DNA underwent amplification by bias-controlled multiplex PCR, followed by high-throughput sequencing. Turning to the authors' computational methods: Collapsing and filtering of sequences were performed to quantify the absolute abundance of each unique TCRbeta CDR3 region. T cell fraction was estimated by normalizing TCRbeta template counts to usable DNA, with usable DNA measured through amplification of reference genes found in all nucleated cells. Repertoire TCRs were annotated as SARS-CoV-2-specific when V gene, CDR3 amino acid sequence and J gene were exactly matched to a known reactive TCR set. The reference SARS-CoV-2 TCR set was obtained from MIRA and was filtered for enrichment in COVID-19-positive ImmuneCODE repertoires, whereby public or cross-reactive TCRs were removed. Based on the MIRA antigens, annotated TCRs were further analysed at the level of specific ORF or position within ORF. Depth was the summed frequency of annotated unique rearrangements, while breadth was defined as annotated unique rearrangements over total unique productive rearrangements. Two-sided Wilcoxon rank-sum tests were used to compare TCR breadth between groups. TCRdb re-hosts the immuneACCESS table, in-frame sequences only. Its copies lack some clones; in the studies checked, an unresolved V gene accounts for under half of them, and the cause for the rest is not known. Clone size and V and J calls were adopted from that table, with D and trimming inferred from the DNA. The sample has about 410,000 clones on record, 89% of them singletons. The ten largest make up under 2% of the sample.

Trimming leaves V shorter by 11 bases and J shorter by 5 bases, with the junction holding 13 bases beyond the gene matches. CDR1 LNHDA and CDR2 SQIVND were looked up in the germline V gene (reference sequence). The CDR3 contains 15 residues, cysteine and phenylalanine counted. Only the CDR3 region is kept as DNA, spanning 45 bases read in frame from base 1. Recombination joined TRBV19 with TRBJ2-1; a stretch of 9 junction bases matches TRBD1. The TCR comes from a person aged 18-65 years who received the Ad26.COV2.S COVID-19 vaccine or a placebo. The material sequenced was peripheral blood, taken in a trial of Ad26.COV2.S vaccine versus placebo. Here is the DNA: TGTGCCGCTCCGCCGGGGACAGGGCGCCACAATGAGCAGTTCTTC. It codes for CAAPPGTGRHNEQFF.